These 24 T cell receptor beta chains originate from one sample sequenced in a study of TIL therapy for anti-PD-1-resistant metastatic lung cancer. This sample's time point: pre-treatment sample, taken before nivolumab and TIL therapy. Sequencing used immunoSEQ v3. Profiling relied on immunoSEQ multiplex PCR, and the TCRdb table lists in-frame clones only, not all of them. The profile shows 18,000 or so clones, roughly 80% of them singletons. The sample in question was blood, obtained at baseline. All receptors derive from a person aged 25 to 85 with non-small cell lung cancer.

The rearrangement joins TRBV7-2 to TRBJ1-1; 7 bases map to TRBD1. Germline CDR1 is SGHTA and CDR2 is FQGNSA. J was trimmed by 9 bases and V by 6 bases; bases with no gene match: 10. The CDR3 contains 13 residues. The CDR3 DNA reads TGTGCCAGCAGTAAAAGGGACAGAGATAAAGCTTTCTTT. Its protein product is CASSKRDRDKAFF.

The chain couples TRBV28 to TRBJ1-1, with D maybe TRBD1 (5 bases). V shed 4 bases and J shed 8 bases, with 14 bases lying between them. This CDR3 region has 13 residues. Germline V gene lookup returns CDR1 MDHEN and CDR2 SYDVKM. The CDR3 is CASSSVRWGEAFF. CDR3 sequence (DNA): TGTGCCAGCAGTTCGGTTCGATGGGGGGAAGCTTTCTTT.

The CDR3 DNA is TGTGCCAGCAGCCAAGTGGTGGCCGGGAGTTTATACGAGCAGTTCTTC. Translated: CASSQVVAGSLYEQFF. This chain uses TRBV4-2 with TRBJ2-1, with D perhaps TRBD2 (6 bases). This CDR3 has 16 amino acids. Germline-derived CDR1 and CDR2 are LGHNA and YNFKEQ. V was shortened by 1 base and J by 10 bases, with 20 bases between the two germline ends.

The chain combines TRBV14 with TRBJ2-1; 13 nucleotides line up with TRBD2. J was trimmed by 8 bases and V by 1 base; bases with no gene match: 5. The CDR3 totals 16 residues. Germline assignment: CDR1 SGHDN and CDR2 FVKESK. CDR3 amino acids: CASSQGLAGGFDEQFF. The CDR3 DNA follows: TGTGCCAGCAGCCAAGGACTAGCGGGAGGTTTCGATGAGCAGTTCTTC.

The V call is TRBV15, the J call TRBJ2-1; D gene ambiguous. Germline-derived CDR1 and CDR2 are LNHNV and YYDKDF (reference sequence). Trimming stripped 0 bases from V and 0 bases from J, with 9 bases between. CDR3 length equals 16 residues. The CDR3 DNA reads TGTGCCACCAGCAGAGATCTGTTGGTCTCCTACAATGAGCAGTTCTTC. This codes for CATSRDLLVSYNEQFF.

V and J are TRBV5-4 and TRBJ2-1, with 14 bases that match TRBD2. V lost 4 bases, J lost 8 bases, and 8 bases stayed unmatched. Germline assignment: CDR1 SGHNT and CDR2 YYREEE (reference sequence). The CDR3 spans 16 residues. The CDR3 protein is CASSRLTSGGVDEQFF. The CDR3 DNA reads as TGTGCCAGCAGCCGATTGACTAGCGGGGGGGTCGATGAGCAGTTCTTC.

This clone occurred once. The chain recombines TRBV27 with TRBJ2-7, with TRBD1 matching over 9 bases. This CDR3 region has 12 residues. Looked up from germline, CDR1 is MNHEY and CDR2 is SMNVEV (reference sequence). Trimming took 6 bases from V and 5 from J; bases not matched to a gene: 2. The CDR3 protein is CASRDRGHEQYF. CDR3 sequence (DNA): TGTGCCAGCAGGGACAGGGGCCACGAGCAGTACTTC.

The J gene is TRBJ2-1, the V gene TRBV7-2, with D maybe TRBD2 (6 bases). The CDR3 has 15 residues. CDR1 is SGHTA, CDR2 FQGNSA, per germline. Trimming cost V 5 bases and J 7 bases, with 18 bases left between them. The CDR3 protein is CASSNGGVFINEQFF. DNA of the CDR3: TGTGCCAGCAGCAACGGGGGAGTTTTTATAAATGAGCAGTTCTTC.

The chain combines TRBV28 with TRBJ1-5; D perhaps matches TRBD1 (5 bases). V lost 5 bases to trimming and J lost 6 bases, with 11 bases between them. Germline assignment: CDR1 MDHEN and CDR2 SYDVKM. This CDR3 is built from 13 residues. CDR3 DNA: TGTGCCAGCAGTATCCAGGGCATTCAGCCCCAGCATTTT. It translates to CASSIQGIQPQHF.

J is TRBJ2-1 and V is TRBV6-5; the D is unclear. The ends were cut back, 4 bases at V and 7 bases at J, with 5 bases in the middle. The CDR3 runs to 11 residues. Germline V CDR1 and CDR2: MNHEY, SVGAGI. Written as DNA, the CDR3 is TGTGCCAGCAGTTTAAGAAATGAGCAGTTCTTC. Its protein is CASSLRNEQFF.

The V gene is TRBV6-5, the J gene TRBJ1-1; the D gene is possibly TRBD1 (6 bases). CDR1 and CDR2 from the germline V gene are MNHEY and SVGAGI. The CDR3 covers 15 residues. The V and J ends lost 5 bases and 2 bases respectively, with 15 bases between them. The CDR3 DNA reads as TGTGCCAGCAGTCAGGGGAGAATTGAAAACACTGAAGCTTTCTTT. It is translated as CASSQGRIENTEAFF.

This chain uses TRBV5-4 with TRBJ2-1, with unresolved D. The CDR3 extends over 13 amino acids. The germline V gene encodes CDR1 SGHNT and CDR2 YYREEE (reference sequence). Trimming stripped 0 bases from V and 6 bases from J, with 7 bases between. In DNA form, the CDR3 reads TGTGCCAGCAGCTTGGCCCAGCGCAATGAGCAGTTCTTC. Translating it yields CASSLAQRNEQFF.

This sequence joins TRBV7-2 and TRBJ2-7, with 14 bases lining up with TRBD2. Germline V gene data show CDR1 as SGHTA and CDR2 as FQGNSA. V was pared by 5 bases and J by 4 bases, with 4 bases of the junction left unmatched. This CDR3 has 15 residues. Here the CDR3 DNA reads TGTGCCAGCAGCCCGACTAGCGGGGGGGCTTACGAGCAGTACTTC. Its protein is CASSPTSGGAYEQYF.

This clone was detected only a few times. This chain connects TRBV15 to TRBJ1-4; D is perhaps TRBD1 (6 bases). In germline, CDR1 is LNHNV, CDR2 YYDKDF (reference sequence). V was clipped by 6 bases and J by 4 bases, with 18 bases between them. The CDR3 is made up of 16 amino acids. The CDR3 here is CATSKRRTAVNEKLFF. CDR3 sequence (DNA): TGTGCCACCAGTAAAAGGAGGACAGCAGTTAATGAAAAACTGTTTTTT.

In DNA form, the CDR3 reads TGTGCCAGCAGCCAATCAACTCGTACTGAAGCTTTCTTT. Amino acid sequence: CASSQSTRTEAFF. This chain links TRBV14 with TRBJ1-1; D uncertain. The CDR3 extends over 13 amino acids. The germline V gene encodes CDR1 SGHDN and CDR2 FVKESK. Trimming pared 2 bases from V and 5 bases from J, leaving 9 bases between. The full variable domain, completed using reference TRBV14 and TRBJ1-1, is EAGVTQFPSHSVIEKGQTVTLRCDPISGHDNLYWYRRVMGKEIKFLLHFVKESKQDESGMPNNRFLAERTGGTYSTLKVQPAELEDSGVYFCASSQSTRTEAFFGQGTRLTVV.

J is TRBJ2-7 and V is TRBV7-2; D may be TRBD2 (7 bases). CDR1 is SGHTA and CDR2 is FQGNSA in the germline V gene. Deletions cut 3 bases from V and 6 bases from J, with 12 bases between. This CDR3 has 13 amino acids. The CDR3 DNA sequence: TGTGCCAGCAGCTTGGGAAGGGGGGGCGAGCAGTACTTC. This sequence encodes CASSLGRGGEQYF.

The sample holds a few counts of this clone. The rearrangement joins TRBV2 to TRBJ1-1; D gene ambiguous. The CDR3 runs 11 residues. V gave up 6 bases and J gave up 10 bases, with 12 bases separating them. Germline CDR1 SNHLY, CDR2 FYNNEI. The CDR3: CASSEPALAFF. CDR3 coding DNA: TGTGCCAGCAGCGAGCCGGCTTTAGCTTTCTTT.

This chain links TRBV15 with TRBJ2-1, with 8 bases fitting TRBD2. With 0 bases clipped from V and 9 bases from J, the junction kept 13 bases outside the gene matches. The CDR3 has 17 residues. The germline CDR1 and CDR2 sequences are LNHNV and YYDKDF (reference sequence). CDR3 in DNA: TGTGCCACCAGCAGAGATTTCCCAGCGGGGGCCCGGGGTGAGCAGTTCTTC. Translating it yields CATSRDFPAGARGEQFF. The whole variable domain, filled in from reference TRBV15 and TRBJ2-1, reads DAMVIQNPRYQVTQFGKPVTLSCSQTLNHNVMYWYQQKSSQAPKLLFHYYDKDFNNEADTPDNFQSRRPNTSFCFLDIRSPGLGDTAMYLCATSRDFPAGARGEQFFGPGTRLTVL.

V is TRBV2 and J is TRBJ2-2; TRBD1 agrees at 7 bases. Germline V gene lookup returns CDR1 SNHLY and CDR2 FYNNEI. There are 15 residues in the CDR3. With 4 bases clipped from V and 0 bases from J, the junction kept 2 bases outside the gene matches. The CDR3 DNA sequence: TGTGCCAGCAGTGTACAGGGGACGAACACCGGGGAGCTGTTTTTT. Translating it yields CASSVQGTNTGELFF. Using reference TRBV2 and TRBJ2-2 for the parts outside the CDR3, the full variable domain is EPEVTQTPSHQVTQMGQEVILRCVPISNHLYFYWYRQILGQKVEFLVSFYNNEISEKSEIFDDQFSVERPDGSNFTLKIRSTKLEDSAMYFCASSVQGTNTGELFFGEGSRLTVL.

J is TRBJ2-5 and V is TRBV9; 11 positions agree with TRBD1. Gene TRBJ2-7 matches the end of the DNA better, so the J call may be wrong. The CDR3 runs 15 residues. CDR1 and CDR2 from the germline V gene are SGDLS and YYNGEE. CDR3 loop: CASSQGTGGIYEQYF. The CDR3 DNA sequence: TGTGCCAGCAGCCAAGGGACAGGGGGAATCTACGAGCAGTACTTC.

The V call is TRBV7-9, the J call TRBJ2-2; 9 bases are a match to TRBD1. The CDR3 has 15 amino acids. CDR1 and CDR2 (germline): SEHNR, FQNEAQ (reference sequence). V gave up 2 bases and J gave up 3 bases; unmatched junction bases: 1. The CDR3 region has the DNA TGTGCCAGCAGCTTAAGACAGGGGGACACCGGGGAGCTGTTTTTT. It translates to CASSLRQGDTGELFF.

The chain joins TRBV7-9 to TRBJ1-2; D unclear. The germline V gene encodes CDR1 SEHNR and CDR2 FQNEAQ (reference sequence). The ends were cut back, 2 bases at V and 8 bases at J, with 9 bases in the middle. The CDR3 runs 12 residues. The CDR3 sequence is CASSLSELGYTF. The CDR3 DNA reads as TGTGCCAGCAGCTTATCCGAACTGGGCTACACCTTC.

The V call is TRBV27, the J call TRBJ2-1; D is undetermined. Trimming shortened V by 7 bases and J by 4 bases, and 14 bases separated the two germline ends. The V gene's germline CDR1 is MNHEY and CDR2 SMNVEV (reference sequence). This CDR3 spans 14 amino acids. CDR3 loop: CASTRSALYNEQFF. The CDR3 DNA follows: TGTGCCAGCACCCGGTCCGCCCTATACAATGAGCAGTTCTTC.

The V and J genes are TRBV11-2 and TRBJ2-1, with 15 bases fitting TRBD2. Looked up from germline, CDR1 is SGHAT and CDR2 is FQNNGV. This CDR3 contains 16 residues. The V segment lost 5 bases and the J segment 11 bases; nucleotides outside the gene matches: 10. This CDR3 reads CASSLGLAGGLVKQFF. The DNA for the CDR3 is TGTGCCAGCAGCCTCGGACTAGCGGGGGGGCTTGTGAAGCAGTTCTTC.